Following are 29 T cell receptor beta chains from one sample sequenced in a study of human T cells and chemical hapten exposure. Time point indicated: patch test 2, 6 weeks after DPC sensitization. Described treatment: therapeutic diphenylcyclopropenone sensitization with weekly scalp DPC. TCRdb reprocessed the RACE reads via MiXCR and lists one record per CDR3 protein. Among 35,000 to 45,000 distinct CDR3 sequences, about 8.9% were seen once, and the ten largest hold roughly 15%. The source material was whole blood, sampled in connection with sensitization to the hapten diphenylcyclopropenone (DPC). Receptors were obtained from a woman aged 40-49 years with alopecia areata. Some clones in this sample may be carry-over from other donors' samples.

This clonotype was found many times. This sequence joins TRBV5-1 and TRBJ1-5; no clear D gene. Per the germline V gene, CDR1 is SGHRS and CDR2 is YFSETQ. The CDR3 spans 13 residues. V was shortened by 0 bases and J by 3 bases, with 4 bases between the two germline ends. The CDR3: CASSLDPNQPQHF. The CDR3 region has the DNA TGCGCCAGCAGCTTGGACCCCAATCAGCCCCAGCATTTT.

This clonotype was detected many times. V is TRBV12-3 or TRBV12-4 and J is TRBJ1-6; tentatively, D is TRBD1 (6 bases). Trimming removed 7 bases at V and 10 bases at J, with 11 bases between. This CDR3 comprises 12 residues. As DNA, the CDR3 is TGTGCCAGCAAAAACACAGGGTCACCCCTCCACTTT. It translates to CASKNTGSPLHF.

At least ten counts were recorded for this clonotype. V and J are TRBV4-3 and TRBJ2-7; D is perhaps TRBD1 (6 bases). Between the trimmed V and J ends, which lost 0 bases and 4 bases, there was a span of 10 bases. The germline gives CDR1 LGHNA, CDR2 YSLEER. The length of the CDR3 is 14 residues. CDR3: CASSQDLQGYEQYF. In nucleotides, the CDR3 is TGCGCCAGCAGCCAAGATCTTCAGGGGTACGAGCAGTACTTC.

This clonotype was observed many times. The CDR3 region has the DNA TGTGCCAGCAGCCCCGGACTAGCGGGGGAGTCACTAGCCAAAAACATTCAGTACTTC. Translating it yields CASSPGLAGESLAKNIQYF. V gene TRBV5-6 combines with J gene TRBJ2-4; the match to TRBD2 covers 13 bases. CDR3 length: 19 amino acids. Trimming cost V 4 bases and J 0 bases; bases outside gene matches: 10. Germline V gives CDR1 SGHDT, CDR2 YYEEEE. Filled out from reference TRBV5-6 and TRBJ2-4, the complete variable domain reads DAGVTQSPTHLIKTRGQQVTLRCSPKSGHDTVSWYQQALGQGPQFIFQYYEEEERQRGNFPDRFSGHQFPNYSSELNVNALLLGDSALYLCASSPGLAGESLAKNIQYFGAGTRLSVL.

This clonotype was counted ten times or more. The genes are TRBV18 and TRBJ2-3, with D possibly being TRBD2 (5 bases). The CDR3 is 17 amino acids. Per germline, CDR1 KGHSH and CDR2 LQKENI. The germline V and J ends were trimmed by 3 bases and 2 bases, with 18 bases remaining between them. CDR3 amino acids: CASSPPDSQEITDTQYF. The CDR3 coding sequence is TGTGCCAGCTCACCCCCGGACTCTCAGGAAATCACAGATACGCAGTATTTT. The full variable domain, in which reference TRBV18 and TRBJ2-3 provide the parts outside the CDR3, is NAGVMQNPRHLVRRRGQEARLRCSPMKGHSHVYWYRQLPEEGLKFMVYLQKENIIDESGMPKERFSAEFPKEGPSILRIQQVVRGDSAAYFCASSPPDSQEITDTQYFGPGTRLTVL.

V is TRBV11-1 and J is TRBJ2-1; a possible D gene is TRBD1 (8 bases). Germline assignment: CDR1 SGHAT and CDR2 FQDESV (reference sequence). V was clipped by 11 bases and J by 5 bases, with 22 bases between them. The length of the CDR3 is 15 residues. The CDR3: CAPTGEGGINNEQFF. The CDR3 region has the DNA TGTGCCCCGACAGGGGAGGGAGGGATAAACAATGAGCAGTTCTTC.

Ten or more counts support this clonotype. The rearrangement joins TRBV30 to TRBJ1-1; TRBD1 aligns across 8 bases. Germline V gene data show CDR1 as GTSNPN and CDR2 as SVGIG (reference sequence). The J segment lost 4 bases and the V segment lost 4 bases, leaving 5 bases of the junction unmatched. The CDR3 length is 13 residues. The CDR3 DNA reads TGTGCCTGGAATCGCGACAGGGGCACTGAAGCTTTCTTT. Translating gives CAWNRDRGTEAFF.

Many counts were recorded for this clonotype. The genes are TRBV7-8 and TRBJ1-5; the D is unclear. Germline CDR1 reads SGHVS; CDR2 reads FQNEAQ. Trimming left V 2 bases short and J 9 bases short, with 8 bases between. This CDR3 has 12 residues. The CDR3 spells CASSLSGLPQHF. For the CDR3, the DNA is TGTGCCAGCAGCTTATCTGGTTTGCCCCAGCATTTT.

The sample holds many counts of this clonotype. V is TRBV28 and J is TRBJ1-2; tentatively, D is TRBD1 (5 bases). The V end lost 2 bases, the J end lost 4 bases, and 11 bases lay between the germline ends. The CDR3 has 14 residues. Germline V gives CDR1 MDHEN, CDR2 SYDVKM. The CDR3 DNA is TGTGCCAGCAGTTTAAGGGGAAAGGCCTATGGCTACACCTTC. Its translation is CASSLRGKAYGYTF.

V usage is TRBV12-2 and J usage is TRBJ1-4; the table's D call TRBD1 went unverified against the DNA. TRBV12-2 is a recognized pseudogene. This CDR3 has 21 residues. CDR3 residues: CASRNSAGDRKGFATNEKLFF. The CDR3 DNA follows: TGTGCAAGTCGCAACAGTGCTGGAGACAGGAAGGGGTTTGCAACTAATGAAAAACTGTTTTTT.

This clonotype came up many times. This chain connects TRBV9 to TRBJ1-5; D gene unclear. The CDR3 consists of 14 residues. Germline lookup yields CDR1 SGDLS and CDR2 YYNGEE. The ends were cut back, 2 bases at V and 4 bases at J, with 10 bases in the middle. The CDR3 spells CASSVGSANQPQHF. For the CDR3, the DNA is TGTGCCAGCAGCGTCGGGTCCGCAAATCAGCCCCAGCATTTT.

This clonotype was counted at least ten times. The rearrangement links TRBV19 to TRBJ1-5; the D gene is possibly TRBD1 (5 bases). The germline CDR1 and CDR2 sequences are LNHDA and SQIVND (reference sequence). This CDR3 has 15 residues. V lost 8 bases and J 0 bases, leaving 14 bases between the germline ends. In nucleotides, the CDR3 is TGTGCCAGTCGCCCCGGGGGATATAGCAATCAGCCCCAGCATTTT. Amino acids: CASRPGGYSNQPQHF.

The chain employs TRBV6-5 and TRBJ2-7; 11 nucleotides align to TRBD2. The length of the CDR3 is 14 residues. Losses at the gene ends were 5 bases for V and 6 bases for J; bases not matched to a gene: 6. Germline loops: CDR1 MNHEY, CDR2 SVGAGI. CDR3 bases: TGTGCCAGCAGTGTAGTAGCGGGGGGGCGCGAGCAGTACTTC. Translated, it gives CASSVVAGGREQYF.

This rearrangement joins TRBV20-1 to TRBJ1-1; D perhaps matches TRBD1 (6 bases). The CDR3 covers 12 residues. V was shortened by 3 bases and J by 5 bases, with 10 bases between the two germline ends. Looked up from germline, CDR1 is DFQATT and CDR2 is SNEGSKA (reference sequence). Here the CDR3 DNA reads TGCAGTGCTAGGGGGGCAGGGACTGAAGCTTTCTTT. Protein sequence: CSARGAGTEAFF.

J is TRBJ2-4 and V is TRBV4-3, with D possibly being TRBD2 (6 bases). V lost 0 bases and J 0 bases, leaving 15 bases between the germline ends. CDR1 LGHNA and CDR2 YSLEER come from the germline V gene. The length of the CDR3 is 18 residues. The CDR3 here is CASSQDFGGTQAKNIQYF. CDR3 bases: TGCGCCAGCAGCCAAGATTTCGGAGGGACTCAAGCCAAAAACATTCAGTACTTC.

This clonotype was counted many times. The V and J genes are TRBV5-1 and TRBJ2-2; D not resolved. Germline CDR1 and CDR2: SGHRS and YFSETQ. With 0 bases removed from V and 1 base from J, the gap between germline ends came to 7 bases. There are 15 residues in the CDR3. As DNA, the CDR3 is TGCGCCAGCAGCTTGGGTTGGCAGAACACCGGGGAGCTGTTTTTT. Its protein product is CASSLGWQNTGELFF.

There are many counts of this clonotype. The chain carries TRBV24-1 and TRBJ2-4; no clear D. This CDR3 is built from 15 residues. Germline V gives CDR1 KGHDR, CDR2 SFDVKD. V lost 2 bases and J 0 bases, leaving 7 bases between the germline ends. This CDR3 reads CATSDSVLAKNIQYF. The CDR3 DNA reads TGTGCCACCAGTGATTCGGTTCTAGCCAAAAACATTCAGTACTTC.

This clonotype was counted at least ten times. The chain recombines TRBV6-6 with TRBJ2-2; D may be TRBD2 (5 bases). V lost 4 bases and J 6 bases, leaving 12 bases between the germline ends. Germline V gene sequence: CDR1 MNHNY, CDR2 SVGAGI (reference sequence). The CDR3 has 14 residues. CDR3 amino acids: CASSFLTGAGELFF. CDR3 DNA: TGTGCCAGCAGTTTCCTGACCGGGGCCGGGGAGCTGTTTTTT.

The rearrangement links TRBV6-1 to TRBJ1-4; TRBD1 might be the D (6 bases). Looked up from germline, CDR1 is MNHNS and CDR2 is SASEGT. V dropped 2 bases and J dropped 11 bases, with 9 bases sitting between them. This CDR3 comprises 12 residues. The CDR3 reads CASSENRVKLFF. CDR3 DNA: TGTGCCAGCAGTGAAAACAGGGTTAAACTGTTTTTT.

This clonotype was seen at least ten times. The chain combines TRBV7-9 with TRBJ2-3; D unclear. The germline gives CDR1 SEHNR, CDR2 FQNEAQ (reference sequence). V lost 7 bases and J lost 0, with 11 bases in between. This CDR3 comprises 14 residues. The CDR3 loop is CASTWDRSTDTQYF. The CDR3 coding sequence is TGTGCCAGCACCTGGGATAGGAGCACAGATACGCAGTATTTT.

As concerns this clonotype: A much more abundant neighbour one base away suggests this may be a read error. The chain has TRBV3-1 and TRBJ2-3, with 9 bases aligning to TRBD2. CDR3 length: 14 residues. Per germline, CDR1 LGHDT and CDR2 YNNKEL (reference sequence). This CDR3 is CVSSQAGGTDTQYF. CDR3 sequence (DNA): TGTGTCAGCAGCCAAGCGGGGGGCACTGATACGCAGTATTTT.

This clonotype appeared many times. In DNA form, the CDR3 reads TGTGCCAGCTCACCAGGGACGGACTATGGCTACACCTTC. This translates into CASSPGTDYGYTF. V usage is TRBV18 and J usage is TRBJ1-2; tentative D call: TRBD1 (5 bases). The CDR3 sequence is 13 residues long. V was trimmed by 2 bases and J by 3 bases, leaving 7 bases between them. Germline V lookup: CDR1 KGHSH, CDR2 LQKENI.

In this sample, this clonotype turned up a few times. V and J are TRBV9 and TRBJ2-1, with D tentatively TRBD1 or TRBD2 (6 bases each). The germline V gene has CDR1 SGDLS and CDR2 YYNGEE. V shed 0 bases and J shed 3 bases, with 13 bases lying between them. There are 16 residues in the CDR3. The DNA for the CDR3 is TGTGCCAGCAGCGTAGGAGGAGGAGGGGGCTACAATGAGCAGTTCTTC. As protein: CASSVGGGGGYNEQFF.

There are a few counts of this clonotype. The V and J genes are TRBV5-1 and TRBJ2-7; D is uncertain. The V end was cut by 7 bases, the J end by 3 bases, with 11 bases between. The CDR3 is 12 residues long. Germline V gives CDR1 SGHRS, CDR2 YFSETQ. Written as DNA, the CDR3 is TGCGCCAGCGGCAATAGTATCTACGAGCAGTACTTC. Protein product: CASGNSIYEQYF.

The J gene is TRBJ2-1, the V gene TRBV4-2; possibly TRBD1 for D (6 bases). Per the germline V gene, CDR1 is LGHNA and CDR2 is YNFKEQ. This CDR3 region has 15 residues. Trimming cost V 0 bases and J 5 bases, with 11 bases left between them. This CDR3 reads CASSQDRQENNEQFF. Here the CDR3 DNA reads TGTGCCAGCAGCCAAGATCGACAGGAGAACAATGAGCAGTTCTTC.

The table lists this clonotype with many counts. The chain combines TRBV29-1 with TRBJ2-5; the match to TRBD2 covers 14 bases. Germline V gives CDR1 SQVTM, CDR2 ANQGSEA. V shed 0 bases, J shed 2 bases, and the junction held 8 bases outside the gene matches. The CDR3 runs 18 residues. In nucleotides, the CDR3 is TGCAGCGTTGAAGATAGGGGACTAGCGGGAGTTTTGCAAGAGACCCAGTACTTC. This codes for CSVEDRGLAGVLQETQYF.

This clonotype has a count of ten or more. The chain combines TRBV12-3 or TRBV12-4 with TRBJ1-1; 7 bases fit TRBD1. The length of the CDR3 is 15 residues. V gave up 1 base and J gave up 4 bases; unmatched junction bases: 6. Written as DNA, the CDR3 is TGTGCCAGCAGTTTAGGGAGGACAGGCAGCACTGAAGCTTTCTTT. Translation gives CASSLGRTGSTEAFF.

The table lists this clonotype with many counts. The V call is TRBV7-6, the J call TRBJ2-3; D is possibly TRBD1 or TRBD2 (5 bases each). V shed 5 bases and J shed 3 bases, with 21 bases lying between them. This CDR3 comprises 17 residues. CDR1 SGHVS and CDR2 FNYEAQ come from the germline V gene. The CDR3 DNA reads as TGTGCCAGCAGCGAACGCCCGGGGCTTGAACAGACAGATACGCAGTATTTT. It is translated as CASSERPGLEQTDTQYF.

This clonotype was detected ten times or more. DNA of the CDR3: TGTGCCGCGTGTTCCGCGGGGTTCGGTCAGCCCCAGCATTTT. Its protein product is CAACSAGFGQPQHF. The chain employs TRBV6-2 or TRBV6-3 and TRBJ1-5, with D hard to call. This CDR3 spans 14 amino acids. From germline, CDR1 is MNHEY and CDR2 SVGEGT. Trimming took 11 bases from V and 6 from J, leaving 20 bases between them.